Detailed here is one T cell receptor beta chain. Isocitrate dehydrogenase mutation was absent in all glioblastoma patients. The table came from immunoSEQ multiplex PCR; TCRdb's copy has only in-frame clones and leaves some out. Of about 92,000 clones listed, approximately 84% are singletons. V was cut by 0 bases and J by 5 bases, with 14 bases left in between. This CDR3 contains 15 residues. Germline V gives CDR1 SGHVS, CDR2 FNYEAQ. The data originate from a study of glioma-infiltrating T cells after dendritic cell vaccination. Study-wide context: Autologous tumor lysate was loaded overnight onto monocyte-derived dendritic cells grown approximately 7 days with IL-4 and GM-CSF.

The TCR originated in a human donor with glioblastoma. The specimen comprised blood, sampled before dendritic cell vaccination. The chain joins TRBV7-6 to TRBJ2-7; D might be TRBD2 (5 bases). The CDR3 is CASSLATLPGDEQYF. CDR3 nucleotide sequence: TGTGCCAGCAGCTTAGCGACGCTCCCCGGGGACGAGCAGTACTTC.